The clone carrying this TCR beta chain was seen repeatedly, ten times or more. Antigen unknown. The junction differs from germline at one of its ends, possibly a read error. TCRdb analysed the 5' RACE reads with MiXCR anew, one entry per CDR3 protein. The sample has over 9,000 distinct CDR3 sequences; roughly 13% are singletons. Per germline, CDR1 SGHTA and CDR2 FQGNSA. The CDR3 sequence is 14 residues long. The time point here: sample taken at primary tumor resection. The sample originates from a study of spatial heterogeneity in lung cancer. Study-level findings and limits: Tumoral mutation counts were tracked by counts of expanded intratumoral alpha and beta TCRs.

The TCR was taken from a male donor with early-stage non-small cell lung cancer. This specimen consisted of lung tumor tissue, obtained at surgery. The J gene is TRBJ2-7, the V gene TRBV7-2, with TRBD1 identical over 7 bases. CDR3 in amino acids: CASSLRGGSHEQYF. DNA of the CDR3: TGTGCCAGCAGCTTAAGAGGGGGCTCCCACGAGCAGTACTTC.